Below are 21 T cell receptor beta chains sequenced from a single sample in a study of regulatory T cells in long-lasting Graves disease listed by TCRdb under 2021. The library was obtained by multiplex PCR. These reads were obtained on an Illumina HiSeq 4000. iRepertoire HTBI primers and Arm-PCR amplification of CDR3 regions were used to construct TCR beta libraries. TCRdb reanalyzed the raw reads on its own, using fastp at Q25 for trimming and MiXCR for clone calling, and kept in-frame beta chains. A single entry per CDR3 protein holds the most common genes and DNA from its merged rows. This sample holds fewer than 450,000 distinct CDR3 sequences; around 21% were observed only once. Roughly 20% of the sample is in the top ten clones. The label giving this sample's time point can be read as: persistent/refractory GD, antithyroid drugs over 5 years with positive TRAb. For both TCR sequencing and RNA sequencing, RNA was extracted from PBMCs in TRIzol.

Sequencing was performed on peripheral blood mononuclear cells (PBMCs), taken when the disease was refractory, from a patient treated with antithyroid drugs. All receptors derive from a female donor with Graves disease.

This clonotype has a count of ten or more. CDR3 region: CASSQGQGTNQPQHF. CDR3 sequence (DNA): TGTGCCAGCAGCCAAGGACAGGGAACGAATCAGCCCCAGCATTTT. V and J are TRBV3-1 and TRBJ1-5; 7 bases fit TRBD1. Trimming took 1 base from V and 4 from J; bases not matched to a gene: 4. The CDR3 totals 15 residues. The germline V gene encodes CDR1 LGHDT and CDR2 YNNKEL (reference sequence).

This clonotype was counted at least ten times. V is TRBV29-1 and J is TRBJ2-7; 7 bases agree with TRBD1. Trimming cost V 4 bases and J 0 bases; bases outside gene matches: 3. The V gene's germline CDR1 is SQVTM and CDR2 ANQGSEA. This CDR3 spans 13 amino acids. CDR3 DNA: TGCAGCGTTGTGGGGACAGACTCCTACGAGCAGTACTTC. Its protein product is CSVVGTDSYEQYF.

This chain uses TRBV11-2 with TRBJ2-2; no clear D gene. Looked up from germline, CDR1 is SGHAT and CDR2 is FQNNGV. V lost 2 bases, J lost 1 base, and 8 bases lay in between. This CDR3 has 15 residues. This CDR3 reads CASSLLIRNTGELFF. The CDR3 DNA reads as TGTGCCAGCAGCTTACTTATTAGGAACACCGGGGAGCTGTTTTTT.

About this clonotype: One base away lies a much larger clone, so this may be a sequencing read error. The chain carries TRBV27 and TRBJ1-2, with TRBD1 matching over 7 bases. Losses at the gene ends were 4 bases for V and 3 bases for J; bases not matched to a gene: 8. Germline V CDR1 and CDR2: MNHEY, SMNVEV (reference sequence). The CDR3 extends over 15 amino acids. CDR3 protein: CASSSGGRGHYGYTF. CDR3 coding DNA: TGTGCCAGCAGTTCAGGAGGGAGGGGGCACTATGGCTACACCTTC.

This chain connects TRBV29-1 to TRBJ2-2; no clear D. The CDR3 is made up of 12 amino acids. Germline assignment: CDR1 SQVTM and CDR2 ANQGSEA. Trimming cost V 1 base and J 5 bases, with 5 bases left between them. CDR3 sequence (DNA): TGCAGCGTTGAAGCCTCAACCGGGGAGCTGTTTTTT. This translates into CSVEASTGELFF.

This chain links TRBV28 with TRBJ1-1; D is ambiguous. CDR1 MDHEN and CDR2 SYDVKM come from the germline V gene. This CDR3 has 11 amino acids. The V gene lost 5 bases and the J gene lost 4 bases, with 5 bases spanning the gap. The CDR3 loop is CASSPSTEAFF. CDR3 DNA sequence: TGTGCCAGCAGTCCATCCACTGAAGCTTTCTTT.

Comments on this clonotype: Lacking the conserved final phenylalanine or tryptophan, this CDR3 likely reflects a read error. The V call is TRBV15, the J call TRBJ2-5; the D gene is possibly TRBD1 (5 bases). V lost 3 bases and J 0 bases, leaving 11 bases between the germline ends. In germline, CDR1 is LNHNV, CDR2 YYDKDF (reference sequence). The CDR3 is 15 residues long. The chain's CDR3 is CATSSVPGNQETQYL. The CDR3, as DNA: TGTGCCACCAGCAGTGTCCCAGGGAACCAAGAGACCCAGTACCTC.

This clonotype was found many times. The chain is built from TRBV27 and TRBJ1-1; TRBD1 aligns across 8 bases. The length of the CDR3 is 15 residues. From germline, CDR1 is MNHEY and CDR2 SMNVEV (reference sequence). The junction had 6 bases not matched to a gene; V was cut back by 2 bases and J by 4 bases. The CDR3 is CASSLGDRPITEAFF. The CDR3 DNA follows: TGTGCCAGCAGTTTAGGGGACAGGCCCATCACTGAAGCTTTCTTT.

This clonotype was seen ten or more times. The chain couples TRBV2 to TRBJ2-2; 7 bases line up with TRBD2. Trimming took 7 bases from V and 5 from J; bases not matched to a gene: 7. The CDR3 covers 14 residues. Germline CDR1 reads SNHLY; CDR2 reads FYNNEI. The CDR3 DNA follows: TGTGCCAGCACTCCCTTGGGGGGGACCGGGGAGCTGTTTTTT. Protein product: CASTPLGGTGELFF. Full variable domain (outside the CDR3, taken from reference TRBV2 and TRBJ2-2): EPEVTQTPSHQVTQMGQEVILRCVPISNHLYFYWYRQILGQKVEFLVSFYNNEISEKSEIFDDQFSVERPDGSNFTLKIRSTKLEDSAMYFCASTPLGGTGELFFGEGSRLTVL.

This clonotype turned up a few times. The genes are TRBV11-2 and TRBJ2-3; TRBD2 matches at 10 bases. The V segment lost 6 bases and the J segment 2 bases; nucleotides outside the gene matches: 5. In germline, CDR1 is SGHAT, CDR2 FQNNGV. CDR3 size: 15 residues. Written as DNA, the CDR3 is TGTGCCAGCAGAACCGGGACTAGCGTCACAGATACGCAGTATTTT. Its protein product is CASRTGTSVTDTQYF.

This clonotype was seen a few times. The chain employs TRBV12-3 or TRBV12-4 and TRBJ2-7; 8 bases are shared with TRBD2. The CDR3 has 14 amino acids. The trim removed 2 bases at V and 4 bases at J, leaving 4 bases unmatched. In DNA, the CDR3 is TGTGCCAGCAGTTTAAGCGGGAGTTTGTACGAGCAGTACTTC. It encodes CASSLSGSLYEQYF.

This clonotype was seen repeatedly, ten times or more. V is TRBV15 and J is TRBJ2-2, with TRBD1 identical over 7 bases. Germline values: CDR1 LNHNV, CDR2 YYDKDF (reference sequence). This CDR3 has 21 residues. V gave up 3 bases and J gave up 1 base; unmatched junction bases: 20. The CDR3 sequence is CATSRERDGQAVGGNTGELFF. The CDR3 DNA sequence: TGTGCCACCAGCAGGGAGAGAGACGGACAGGCAGTAGGAGGGAACACCGGGGAGCTGTTTTTT.

This clonotype occurred a few times. The J gene is TRBJ1-4, the V gene TRBV15; possibly TRBD1 for D (6 bases). This CDR3 has 15 residues. Germline V gene lookup returns CDR1 LNHNV and CDR2 YYDKDF (reference sequence). V dropped 5 bases and J dropped 4 bases, with 14 bases sitting between them. CDR3 in DNA: TGTGCCACCAGCGGGGAGGACAGTGATAATGAAAAACTGTTTTTT. Amino acids: CATSGEDSDNEKLFF.

This clonotype was observed a few times. In DNA form, the CDR3 reads TGCAGCGTTCAGATTCGGGACAGGGGAAACGAGCAGTACTTC. Its translation is CSVQIRDRGNEQYF. The chain joins TRBV29-1 to TRBJ2-7; 10 bases are shared with TRBD1. Trimming took 5 bases from V and 5 from J; bases not matched to a gene: 9. The CDR3 is made up of 14 amino acids. Per germline, CDR1 SQVTM and CDR2 ANQGSEA.

This clonotype was seen many times. The chain links TRBV3-1 to TRBJ2-5; no clear D. CDR1 and CDR2 (germline): LGHDT, YNNKEL (reference sequence). V was cut by 4 bases and J by 6 bases, with 15 bases left in between. The CDR3 contains 14 residues. CDR3 nucleotide sequence: TGTGCCAGCAGCCCCCGGACGCCACCCCAGACCCAGTACTTC. As protein: CASSPRTPPQTQYF.

This clonotype was seen more than once but under ten times. This rearrangement joins TRBV10-3 to TRBJ2-7; D gene uncertain. Between the trimmed V and J ends, which lost 7 bases and 1 base, there was a span of 14 bases. Germline assignment: CDR1 ENHRY and CDR2 SYGVKD. The CDR3 covers 14 residues. CDR3 loop: CAIKAEPESYEQYF. The CDR3 DNA follows: TGTGCCATCAAGGCGGAGCCGGAATCCTACGAGCAGTACTTC.

At least ten counts were recorded for this clonotype. The CDR3 region is CASSFMAGGLYSVTGELFF. In nucleotides, the CDR3 is TGTGCCAGCAGTTTTATGGCGGGAGGTTTATATTCGGTCACCGGGGAGCTGTTTTTT. The J gene is TRBJ2-2, the V gene TRBV12-3 or TRBV12-4; TRBD2 aligns across 8 bases. This CDR3 is built from 19 residues. V shed 3 bases, J shed 4 bases, and the junction held 16 bases outside the gene matches.

This clonotype was counted many times. The chain employs TRBV29-1 and TRBJ1-1, with D perhaps TRBD1 (6 bases). This CDR3 is built from 11 residues. Germline-derived CDR1 and CDR2 are SQVTM and ANQGSEA. CDR3 region: CSYTQGSAAFF. DNA for the CDR3: TGCAGTTACACACAGGGCAGTGCGGCTTTCTTT.

This clonotype was seen repeatedly, ten times or more. This chain connects TRBV2 to TRBJ1-5, with 8 bases lining up with TRBD1. CDR3 length equals 13 residues. Germline assignment: CDR1 SNHLY and CDR2 FYNNEI. The V gene end was trimmed by 11 bases and the J gene end by 1 base; junction bases not matched to a gene: 4. CDR3 in amino acids: CACRTGSNQPQHF. CDR3 coding DNA: TGTGCCTGCCGGACAGGGAGCAATCAGCCCCAGCATTTT.

The chain links TRBV7-2 to TRBJ2-2; no reliable D call. Trimming shortened V by 5 bases and J by 3 bases, and 22 bases separated the two germline ends. The germline CDR1 and CDR2 sequences are SGHTA and FQGNSA. The length of the CDR3 is 18 residues. The CDR3 loop reads CASSPIERWTRDTGELFF. DNA of the CDR3: TGTGCCAGCAGCCCTATCGAACGGTGGACCAGAGACACCGGGGAGCTGTTTTTT.

This clonotype has just a few counts. This chain uses TRBV7-6 with TRBJ2-5, with TRBD1 identical over 11 bases. From germline, CDR1 is SGHVS and CDR2 FNYEAQ. V lost 5 bases and J lost 4; bases outside the gene matches: 6. The CDR3 runs to 15 residues. The CDR3 sequence: CASSPGQGARETQYF. In DNA, the CDR3 is TGTGCCAGCAGCCCCGGACAGGGGGCGAGAGAGACCCAGTACTTC. Based on the CDR3 plus reference TRBV7-6 and TRBJ2-5, the full variable domain is GAGVSQSPRYKVTKRGQDVALRCDPISGHVSLYWYRQALGQGPEFLTYFNYEAQQDKSGLPNDRFSAERPEGSISTLTIQRTEQRDSAMYRCASSPGQGARETQYFGPGTRLLVL.